What follows describes a single T cell receptor (beta chain). Its antigen is not known. Sequencing was performed with immunoSEQ multiplex PCR; in TCRdb, only in-frame clones are kept and a portion is missing. The data contain 70,000 to 95,000 clones, approximately 79% of them singletons. The CDR3 length is 17 residues. The junction had 3 bases not matched to a gene; V was cut back by 0 bases and J by 0 bases. The V gene's germline CDR1 is MNHEY and CDR2 SMNVEV (reference sequence). This specimen comes from a study of OX40 agonist ivuxolimab in advanced cancers. Study-wide background: The dose-escalation cohort was about 80% male, with a mean age of about 60 years, ranging about 20 to 79. Regarding the study as a whole: Partly responding patients at 0.1-3.0 mg/kg showed some of the smallest clonal expansion. Antigens targeted by the expanded peripheral T cells were not determined. The study found that CD8+ T cells averaged more expanded clones than CD4+.

The chain recombines TRBV27 with TRBJ2-1; 9 bases are a match to TRBD2. The TCR sequence derives from an adult with an advanced solid tumor such as melanoma, head and neck, liver or kidney cancer. The sample here was CD4+ or CD8+ T cells sorted from blood, taken in a trial of the OX40 agonist ivuxolimab. CDR3 protein: CASSLSSGGSSYNEQFF. DNA for the CDR3: TGTGCCAGCAGTTTATCGAGCGGGGGGAGCTCCTACAATGAGCAGTTCTTC.